The sequence of this T cell receptor (beta chain) was determined in a study of blood T cell repertoires in COVID-19. About the research overall: Specimens from acute and convalescent COVID-19 originated in the United States, Italy and Spain. Sources were T cells, B-cell-depleted T cells, or PBMCs; the material itself was cDNA or gDNA.

In the authors' methods: Nucleated cell number was recorded as an estimate derived from reference gene primer amplification. Assay used: immunoSEQ multiplex PCR; TCRdb lists only in-frame clones, some missing. That table is the source of V, J and clone size, and D and trimming were worked out from the DNA. Of under 200,000 clones in the sample, roughly 85% are singletons; the top ten hold around 2.1%. The V gene's germline CDR1 is ENHRY and CDR2 SYGVKD. Losses at the gene ends were 9 bases for V and 1 base for J; bases not matched to a gene: 7. This CDR3 comprises 14 residues. The rearrangement links TRBV10-3 to TRBJ2-3; 7 bases line up with TRBD2. Material for sequencing was peripheral blood. This TCR came from a woman aged 80 or over with acute or convalescent COVID-19. The CDR3 here is CAIGGTTRTDTQYF. The CDR3 region has the DNA TGTGCCATAGGCGGGACTACCCGCACAGATACGCAGTATTTT.